A single TCR beta chain is shown here with its context. Its antigen is undetermined. Division of CD4+ cells produced a CD45RA+ naive subset and a CD45RA-negative memory subset. This sample is drawn from a study of shared clonotypes between healthy human individuals. As for the study in general: The donor group consisted of two women and three men, aged 18 to 49.

Profiled with immunoSEQ multiplex PCR; TCRdb holds only in-frame clones, not every one. The sample lists about 1 million clones; 65% to 75% were seen once. General study findings and limits: Naive CD4 clonotypes were shared across a handful of donors at 4.5% to 6.5%.

Germline V gene lookup returns CDR1 SGHTS and CDR2 YDEGEE. V was cut by 0 bases and J by 2 bases, with 6 bases left in between. This CDR3 is built from 14 residues. The sequence was collected from a man between 18 and 29 years old in good health. The specimen was memory CD4+ T cells sorted from blood. Regarding subset: CD45RA-negative fraction. This chain links TRBV5-8 with TRBJ1-5; D gene uncertain. The CDR3: CASSLAGGNQPQHF. The CDR3 DNA sequence: TGTGCCAGCAGCTTGGCTGGAGGCAATCAGCCCCAGCATTTT.